These 13 T cell receptor beta chains were sequenced from one sample in a study of cytomegalovirus exposure and HLA in healthy donors. The PCR used 60 Vbeta and 13 Jbeta primers. Assay: immunoSEQ multiplex PCR; the TCRdb copy retains only in-frame clones and omits some. This specimen shows about 120,000 clones; the ten leading clones hold less than 4.5%. Input material: PBMCs. The origin of the receptors is a man aged 25 to 40 in good health and CMV-seronegative.

About this clone: Distinct nucleotide sequences in the sample also encode this CDR3. The rearrangement links TRBV20-1 to TRBJ1-2; TRBD1 might be the D (6 bases). The germline V gene has CDR1 DFQATT and CDR2 SNEGSKA (reference sequence). Trimming shortened V by 6 bases and J by 6 bases, and 11 bases separated the two germline ends. The CDR3 length is 11 residues. Written as DNA, the CDR3 is TGCAGTGCCAAGGACAGAGATGGCTACACCTTC. Protein sequence: CSAKDRDGYTF.

The chain uses TRBV10-3 and TRBJ1-2; TRBD1 matches 7 bases. From germline, CDR1 is ENHRY and CDR2 SYGVKD. CDR3 size: 12 residues. The ends lost 6 bases at V and 3 bases at J; junction bases unmatched: 1. CDR3 amino acids: CAIRGQYYGYTF. The CDR3 coding sequence is TGTGCCATCAGGGGACAGTACTATGGCTACACCTTC.

The V and J genes are TRBV11-2 and TRBJ1-1; no firm D call. CDR3 size: 14 residues. Germline V gives CDR1 SGHAT, CDR2 FQNNGV. The V and J ends lost 1 base and 1 base respectively, with 7 bases between them. Written as DNA, the CDR3 is TGTGCCAGCAGCTTAGGCAGTAAGAACACTGAAGCTTTCTTT. Protein product: CASSLGSKNTEAFF.

J is TRBJ2-5 and V is TRBV4-1; TRBD1 agrees at 7 bases. The end of the DNA is better explained by TRBJ2-7, so the J call may be wrong. Germline lookup yields CDR1 MGHRA and CDR2 YSYEKL. CDR3 size: 16 residues. In nucleotides, the CDR3 is TGCGCCAGCAGCCAAAGCCCCGCACAGGGGACCTACGAGCAGTACTTC. Protein product: CASSQSPAQGTYEQYF.

Concerning this clone itself: The junction does not match germline at one end; this may be a read error. The chain has TRBV7-9 and TRBJ1-1; possible D gene TRBD1, 5 bases. The CDR3 loop spans 12 amino acids. In germline, CDR1 is SEHNR, CDR2 FQNEAQ (reference sequence). The CDR3 DNA is TGTGCCAGCAGCTTAGATAGCCGACAGAGTAGCTTT. Its protein product is CASSLDSRQSSF.

The gene calls are TRBV27 and TRBJ1-6, with a tentative D call TRBD1 (6 bases). V lost 8 bases, J lost 3 bases, and 17 bases lay in between. The CDR3 is made up of 16 amino acids. CDR1 is MNHEY, CDR2 SMNVEV, per germline (reference sequence). CDR3: CASLGGALGYNSPLHF. In DNA form, the CDR3 reads TGTGCCAGCTTAGGGGGGGCTTTGGGCTATAATTCACCCCTCCACTTT.

The gene calls are TRBV14 and TRBJ2-3; tentative D call: TRBD2 (6 bases). The V gene lost 0 bases and the J gene lost 4 bases, with 14 bases spanning the gap. The CDR3 is 16 residues long. The V gene's germline CDR1 is SGHDN and CDR2 FVKESK. Here the CDR3 reads CASSQEWRGVPDTQYF. DNA of the CDR3: TGTGCCAGCAGCCAAGAGTGGCGCGGGGTCCCAGATACGCAGTATTTT.

The rearrangement joins TRBV5-6 to TRBJ2-7, with 9 nucleotides matching TRBD1. The V gene end was trimmed by 3 bases and the J gene end by 5 bases; junction bases not matched to a gene: 6. The CDR3 has 14 residues. Germline-derived CDR1 and CDR2 are SGHDT and YYEEEE. This CDR3 is CASSSGTGLDEQYF. CDR3 nucleotide sequence: TGTGCCAGCAGCTCCGGGACAGGGTTGGACGAGCAGTACTTC.

V and J are TRBV7-9 and TRBJ2-2, with D possibly TRBD2 on 5 matching bases. V lost 7 bases and J lost 3, with 15 bases in between. Germline V lookup: CDR1 SEHNR, CDR2 FQNEAQ (reference sequence). The CDR3 runs to 15 residues. CDR3 DNA sequence: TGTGCCAGCACCGTTGCAGCGGTGTACACCGGGGAGCTGTTTTTT. Its protein is CASTVAAVYTGELFF.

The chain recombines TRBV2 with TRBJ2-1; 10 bases are a match to TRBD2. The trim removed 5 bases at V and 9 bases at J, leaving 16 bases unmatched. CDR1 and CDR2 from the germline V gene are SNHLY and FYNNEI. CDR3 length: 17 residues. CDR3 DNA sequence: TGTGCCAGCAGTCTCCCTAGCGGGGGTGGCCCAGGCTCTGAGCAGTTCTTC. Its protein is CASSLPSGGGPGSEQFF. Full variable domain (rest looked up from reference TRBV2 and TRBJ2-1): EPEVTQTPSHQVTQMGQEVILRCVPISNHLYFYWYRQILGQKVEFLVSFYNNEISEKSEIFDDQFSVERPDGSNFTLKIRSTKLEDSAMYFCASSLPSGGGPGSEQFFGPGTRLTVL.

The J gene is TRBJ2-5, the V gene TRBV5-1; D is possibly TRBD2 (7 bases). The J call may be in error: the DNA end matches TRBJ2-7 better. The length of the CDR3 is 16 residues. Germline lookup yields CDR1 SGHRS and CDR2 YFSETQ. The CDR3 nucleotides are TGCGCCAGCAGCCGGGACGGGGGGCTGCCCTCCTACGAGCAGTACTTC. Translating gives CASSRDGGLPSYEQYF.

The V call is TRBV7-9, the J call TRBJ1-2; no firm D call. Per germline, CDR1 SEHNR and CDR2 FQNEAQ (reference sequence). Deletions cut 5 bases from V and 5 bases from J, with 6 bases between. The CDR3 length is 11 residues. The CDR3 sequence: CASSLLYGYTF. CDR3 in DNA: TGTGCCAGCAGCCTCCTATATGGCTACACCTTC.

The chain carries TRBV6-5 and TRBJ1-6; 9 positions agree with TRBD1. V lost 4 bases to trimming and J lost 7 bases; unmatched junction nucleotides: 5. This CDR3 is 15 amino acids long. Looked up from germline, CDR1 is MNHEY and CDR2 is SVGAGI. The CDR3: CASSSPDRGNSPLHF. CDR3 nucleotide sequence: TGTGCCAGCAGTTCCCCCGACAGGGGGAATTCACCCCTCCACTTT.